The sample holds a few counts of the clone carrying this TCR beta chain. TCRdb itself ran the RT-PCR reads through MiXCR, one entry per CDR3 protein. The top ten clones hold around 6% of a sample with about a million distinct CDR3 sequences, roughly 18% of them seen once. This record belongs to a study of patients and donors after allogeneic stem cell transplantation. The length of the CDR3 is 16 residues. From germline, CDR1 is LGHDT and CDR2 YNNKEL (reference sequence). The ends were cut back, 5 bases at V and 9 bases at J, with 23 bases in the middle. The rearrangement uses TRBV3-1 and TRBJ2-1, with D perhaps matching TRBD2 (7 bases). Sample: blood, either unsorted or a sorted T cell fraction (not recorded which). This clonotype originated in a human donor who was either an allogeneic HSCT recipient or a stem cell or donor lymphocyte infusion donor (not recorded which). It is not recorded whose cells these are; they may come from a transplant donor. The CDR3 nucleotides read TGTGCCAGCAGCAAAAAAATTGGGGGGGGCCGGGGTGAGCAGTTCTTC. This translates into CASSKKIGGGRGEQFF.